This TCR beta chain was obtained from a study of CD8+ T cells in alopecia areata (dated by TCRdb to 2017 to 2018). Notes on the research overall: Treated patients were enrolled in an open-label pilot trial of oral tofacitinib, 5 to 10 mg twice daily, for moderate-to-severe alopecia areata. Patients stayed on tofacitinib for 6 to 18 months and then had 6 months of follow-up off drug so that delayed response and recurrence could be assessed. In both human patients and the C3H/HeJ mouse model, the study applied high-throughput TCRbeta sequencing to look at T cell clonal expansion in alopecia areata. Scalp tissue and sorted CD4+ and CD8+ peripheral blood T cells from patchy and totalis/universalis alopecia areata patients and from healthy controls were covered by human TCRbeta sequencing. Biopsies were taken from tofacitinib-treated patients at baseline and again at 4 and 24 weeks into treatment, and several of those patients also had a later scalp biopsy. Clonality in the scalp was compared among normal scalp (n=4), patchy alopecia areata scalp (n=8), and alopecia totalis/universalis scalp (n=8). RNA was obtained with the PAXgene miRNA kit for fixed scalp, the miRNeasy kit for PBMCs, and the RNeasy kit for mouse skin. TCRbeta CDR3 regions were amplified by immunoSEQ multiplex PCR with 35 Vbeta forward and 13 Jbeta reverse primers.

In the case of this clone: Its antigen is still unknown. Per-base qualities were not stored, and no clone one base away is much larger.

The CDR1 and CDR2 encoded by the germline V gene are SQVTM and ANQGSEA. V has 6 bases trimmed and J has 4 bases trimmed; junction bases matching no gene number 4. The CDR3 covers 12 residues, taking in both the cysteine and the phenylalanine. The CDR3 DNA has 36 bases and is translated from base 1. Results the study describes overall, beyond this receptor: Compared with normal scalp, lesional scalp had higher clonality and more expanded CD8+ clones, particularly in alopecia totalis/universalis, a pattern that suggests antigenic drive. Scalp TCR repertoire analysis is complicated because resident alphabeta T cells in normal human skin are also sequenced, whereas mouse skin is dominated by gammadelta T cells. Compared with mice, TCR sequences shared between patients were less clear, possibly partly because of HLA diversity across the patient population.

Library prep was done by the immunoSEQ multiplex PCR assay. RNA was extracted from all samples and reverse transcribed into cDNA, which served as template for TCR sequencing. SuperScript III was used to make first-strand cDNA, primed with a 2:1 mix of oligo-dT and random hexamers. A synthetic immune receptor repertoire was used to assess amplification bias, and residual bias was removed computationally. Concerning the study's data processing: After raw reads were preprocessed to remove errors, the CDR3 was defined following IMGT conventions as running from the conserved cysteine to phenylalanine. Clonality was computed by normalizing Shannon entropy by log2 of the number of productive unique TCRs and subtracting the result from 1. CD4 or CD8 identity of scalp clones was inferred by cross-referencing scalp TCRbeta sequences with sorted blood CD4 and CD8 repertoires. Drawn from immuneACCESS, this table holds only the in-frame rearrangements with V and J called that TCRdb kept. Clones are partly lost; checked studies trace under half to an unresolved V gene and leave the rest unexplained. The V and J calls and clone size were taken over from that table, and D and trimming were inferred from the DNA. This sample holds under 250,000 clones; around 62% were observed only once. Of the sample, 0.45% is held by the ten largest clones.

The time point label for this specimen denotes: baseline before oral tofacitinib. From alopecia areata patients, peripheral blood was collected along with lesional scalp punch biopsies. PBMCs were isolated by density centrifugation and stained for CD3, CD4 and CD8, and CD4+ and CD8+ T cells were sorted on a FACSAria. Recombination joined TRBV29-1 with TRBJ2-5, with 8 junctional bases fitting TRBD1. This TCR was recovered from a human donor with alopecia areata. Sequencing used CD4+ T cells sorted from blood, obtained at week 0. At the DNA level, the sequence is TGCAGCGTCTGGACAGGGAGAGAGACCCAGTACTTC. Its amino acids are CSVWTGRETQYF. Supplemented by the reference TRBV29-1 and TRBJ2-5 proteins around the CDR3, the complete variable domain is SAVISQKPSRDICQRGTSLTIQCQVDSQVTMMFWYRQQPGQSLTLIATANQGSEATYESGFVIDKFPISRPNLTFSTLTVSNMSPEDSSIYLCSVWTGRETQYFGPGTRLLVL.